Shown below are 20 T cell receptor beta chains from a single sample sequenced in a study of cytomegalovirus exposure and HLA in healthy donors. Amplification used 60 Vbeta primers and 13 Jbeta primers. Assay used: immunoSEQ multiplex PCR; TCRdb lists only in-frame clones, some missing. This table holds roughly 130,000 clones, about 80% found once. The material sequenced was PBMCs. These TCRs come from a boy between 2 and 10 years old in good health and CMV-seronegative.

As to this clone: One junction end does not reproduce the germline sequence, and a read error may be involved. The chain links TRBV7-9 to TRBJ2-5; 9 bases fit TRBD1. Germline-derived CDR1 and CDR2 are SEHNR and FQNEAQ (reference sequence). This CDR3 region has 17 residues. The CDR3: CSSSLGGQGRTQETQYF. The CDR3 nucleotides are TGTTCCAGCAGCTTAGGGGGACAGGGACGGACCCAAGAGACCCAGTACTTC. The full variable domain, its missing parts supplied by reference TRBV7-9 and TRBJ2-5, is DTGVSQNPRHKITKRGQNVTFRCDPISEHNRLYWYRQTLGQGPEFLTYFQNEAQLEKSRLLSDRFSAERPKGSFSTLEIQRTEQGDSAMYLCSSSLGGQGRTQETQYFGPGTRLLVL.

J is TRBJ2-3 and V is TRBV10-3; 7 nucleotides match TRBD2. Germline V gene sequence: CDR1 ENHRY, CDR2 SYGVKD. Trimming cost V 3 bases and J 0 bases; bases outside gene matches: 15. The CDR3 loop spans 19 amino acids. The CDR3 loop is CAISDSSIGGLLSTDTQYF. CDR3 bases: TGTGCCATCAGTGACTCGTCTATCGGGGGGTTACTTAGCACAGATACGCAGTATTTT.

Regarding this clone: The junction shows a germline mismatch at one end, possibly a read error. The rearrangement links TRBV7-7 to TRBJ2-5; D perhaps matches TRBD2 (6 bases). The CDR3 loop spans 15 amino acids. CDR1 is SSHAT and CDR2 is FNYEAQ in the germline V gene (reference sequence). The CDR3 bases are TGTGCTAGCAGCTCGCCCCGGGACTTACAAGAGACCCAGTACTTC. Translation: CASSSPRDLQETQYF.

The chain carries TRBV30 and TRBJ1-1; 7 bases agree with TRBD1. The CDR3 loop spans 13 amino acids. V dropped 5 bases and J dropped 1; count of bases not matched to a gene: 4. Per germline, CDR1 GTSNPN and CDR2 SVGIG (reference sequence). The CDR3 nucleotides read TGTGCCTGGGGTTGGGACAGGAACACTGAAGCTTTCTTT. Residues: CAWGWDRNTEAFF.

This clone has a handful of counts. This chain joins TRBV6-1 and TRBJ1-2; D is possibly TRBD1 (6 bases). Per the germline V gene, CDR1 is MNHNS and CDR2 is SASEGT. The V end was cut by 4 bases, the J end by 1 base, with 28 bases between. The CDR3 totals 20 residues. The CDR3 region has the DNA TGTGCCAGCAGTGCCCAAAGTACGGCAGGGGCCGCGACGGGTAACTATGGCTACACCTTC. Encoded protein: CASSAQSTAGAATGNYGYTF.

The chain recombines TRBV19 with TRBJ2-1; D not certain. The V end lost 3 bases, the J end lost 6 bases, and 6 bases lay between the germline ends. The CDR3 length is 12 residues. Per the germline V gene, CDR1 is LNHDA and CDR2 is SQIVND (reference sequence). CDR3 amino acids: CASSIGGNEQFF. The CDR3 nucleotides are TGTGCCAGTAGTATTGGCGGCAATGAGCAGTTCTTC.

The chain couples TRBV15 to TRBJ2-5, with 10 bases fitting TRBD1. The CDR3 extends over 15 amino acids. CDR1 and CDR2 (germline): LNHNV, YYDKDF (reference sequence). J was trimmed by 5 bases and V by 3 bases; bases with no gene match: 6. The CDR3 DNA reads TGTGCCACCAGCAGCCGGGACAGGGGTTACGAGACCCAGTACTTC. It yields the protein CATSSRDRGYETQYF.

This clone was detected only once. The J gene is TRBJ2-1, the V gene TRBV6-1, with 8 bases identical to TRBD2. Trimming took 3 bases from V and 3 from J; bases not matched to a gene: 4. Germline loops: CDR1 MNHNS, CDR2 SASEGT. CDR3 length equals 15 residues. The chain's CDR3 is CASSDELAVYNEQFF. In nucleotides, the CDR3 is TGTGCCAGCAGTGACGAACTAGCGGTCTACAATGAGCAGTTCTTC.

V and J are TRBV2 and TRBJ2-1; 9 bases are shared with TRBD2. CDR3 size: 15 residues. Per the germline V gene, CDR1 is SNHLY and CDR2 is FYNNEI. V lost 6 bases, J lost 0 bases, and 3 bases stayed unmatched. As DNA, the CDR3 is TGTGCCAGCAGGGAGACTAGCGGCTCCTACAATGAGCAGTTCTTC. Amino acids: CASRETSGSYNEQFF.

The chain has TRBV7-9 and TRBJ2-3; TRBD1 aligns across 8 bases. The CDR3 loop spans 16 amino acids. Germline lookup yields CDR1 SEHNR and CDR2 FQNEAQ (reference sequence). After removal of 5 bases from V and 2 bases from J, the junction contained 9 bases not matched to a gene. The CDR3 nucleotides read TGTGCCAGCAGCCGGGCGGACAGGGTGGTCACAGATACGCAGTATTTT. It encodes CASSRADRVVTDTQYF.

This clone was counted once. The rearrangement joins TRBV6-6 to TRBJ2-7; 11 bases align to TRBD2. The CDR3 totals 14 residues. V dropped 4 bases and J dropped 4; count of bases not matched to a gene: 3. Per germline, CDR1 MNHNY and CDR2 SVGAGI (reference sequence). The CDR3 DNA sequence: TGTGCCAGCAGTTCGCCTAGCGGGAGGTACGAGCAGTACGTC. Protein sequence: CASSSPSGRYEQYV.

In this sample, this clone turned up once. V usage is TRBV19 and J usage is TRBJ2-1; no firm D call. V dropped 3 bases and J dropped 7 bases, with 7 bases sitting between them. The germline V gene encodes CDR1 LNHDA and CDR2 SQIVND (reference sequence). The CDR3 totals 12 residues. In DNA form, the CDR3 reads TGTGCCAGTAGTATTACGCGGAATGAGCAGTTCTTC. Its protein is CASSITRNEQFF.

V usage is TRBV11-3 and J usage is TRBJ2-1; 8 bases line up with TRBD1. The CDR3 totals 15 residues. CDR1 is SGHNT and CDR2 is YENEEA in the germline V gene. The ends lost 0 bases at V and 5 bases at J; junction bases unmatched: 3. In nucleotides, the CDR3 is TGTGCCAGCAGCTTAGACAGGGGGCGGAACAATGAGCAGTTCTTC. Its translation: CASSLDRGRNNEQFF.

V is TRBV29-1 and J is TRBJ1-5; no reliable D call. The CDR3 is made up of 14 amino acids. Looked up from germline, CDR1 is SQVTM and CDR2 is ANQGSEA. V shed 0 bases and J shed 2 bases, with 8 bases lying between them. The CDR3 loop is CSVEEAGGNQPQHF. The CDR3 bases are TGCAGCGTTGAAGAAGCGGGCGGCAATCAGCCCCAGCATTTT.

The V gene is TRBV7-3, the J gene TRBJ2-1, with D possibly matching TRBD1 (5 bases). The CDR3 runs to 14 residues. CDR1 is SGHTA, CDR2 FQGTGA, per germline. Trimming removed 5 bases from V and 4 bases from J, with 12 bases in between. Here the CDR3 reads CASSPSTVYNEQFF. As DNA, the CDR3 is TGTGCCAGCAGCCCCTCGACAGTATACAATGAGCAGTTCTTC.

The J gene is TRBJ2-1, the V gene TRBV27, with D tentatively TRBD1 (6 bases). Germline-derived CDR1 and CDR2 are MNHEY and SMNVEV (reference sequence). Trimming removed 7 bases from V and 0 bases from J, with 10 bases in between. CDR3 size: 14 residues. This chain's CDR3 is CASTGQSSYNEQFF. Here the CDR3 DNA reads TGTGCCAGCACGGGACAAAGCTCCTACAATGAGCAGTTCTTC.

V usage is TRBV25-1 and J usage is TRBJ2-5; 9 bases align to TRBD1. V was pared by 1 base and J by 3 bases, with 6 bases of the junction left unmatched. The germline gives CDR1 MGHDK, CDR2 SYGVNS. The CDR3 is 16 amino acids. CDR3 sequence (DNA): TGTGCCAGCAGTGAATGGAGGACAGGGGAAGAAGAGACCCAGTACTTC. This codes for CASSEWRTGEEETQYF.

In nucleotides, the CDR3 is TGTGCCAGTAGTCAGGTGGCGTCCAGCCAGCCTAAGGAAAGCTACACCTTC. It specifies CASSQVASSQPKESYTF. The chain employs TRBV19 and TRBJ1-2, with D hard to call. The CDR3 covers 17 residues. Germline lookup yields CDR1 LNHDA and CDR2 SQIVND (reference sequence). The V and J ends lost 5 bases and 9 bases respectively, with 28 bases between them.

This clone was recorded only once. The V gene is TRBV13, the J gene TRBJ2-5; possible D gene TRBD1, 5 bases. The V gene lost 1 base and the J gene lost 0 bases, with 6 bases spanning the gap. The germline gives CDR1 PRHDT, CDR2 FYEKMQ (reference sequence). This CDR3 comprises 14 residues. CDR3 nucleotides: TGTGCCAGCAGCTTAGTACAGGACCAAGAGACCCAGTACTTC. Translating it yields CASSLVQDQETQYF.

This chain uses TRBV5-4 with TRBJ2-3, with 12 bases lining up with TRBD2. The CDR3 length is 17 residues. Germline V gene data show CDR1 as SGHNT and CDR2 as YYREEE (reference sequence). With V trimmed by 4 bases and J by 2 bases, 8 bases remained unmatched. The CDR3 here is CASSPGLAGTPTDTQYF. The CDR3, as DNA: TGTGCCAGCAGCCCTGGACTAGCGGGAACCCCCACAGATACGCAGTATTTT.